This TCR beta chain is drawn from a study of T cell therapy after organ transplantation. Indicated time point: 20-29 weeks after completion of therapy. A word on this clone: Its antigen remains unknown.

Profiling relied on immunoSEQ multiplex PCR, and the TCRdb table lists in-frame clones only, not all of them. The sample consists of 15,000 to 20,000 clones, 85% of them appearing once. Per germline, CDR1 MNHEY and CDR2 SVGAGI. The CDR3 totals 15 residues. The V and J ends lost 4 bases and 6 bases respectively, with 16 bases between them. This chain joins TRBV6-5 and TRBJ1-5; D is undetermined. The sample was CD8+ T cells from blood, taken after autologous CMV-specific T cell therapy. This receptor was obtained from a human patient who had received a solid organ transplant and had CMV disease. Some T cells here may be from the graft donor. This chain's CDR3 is CASSSRGKVSQPQHF. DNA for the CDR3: TGTGCCAGCAGTTCCAGAGGGAAAGTAAGTCAGCCCCAGCATTTT.